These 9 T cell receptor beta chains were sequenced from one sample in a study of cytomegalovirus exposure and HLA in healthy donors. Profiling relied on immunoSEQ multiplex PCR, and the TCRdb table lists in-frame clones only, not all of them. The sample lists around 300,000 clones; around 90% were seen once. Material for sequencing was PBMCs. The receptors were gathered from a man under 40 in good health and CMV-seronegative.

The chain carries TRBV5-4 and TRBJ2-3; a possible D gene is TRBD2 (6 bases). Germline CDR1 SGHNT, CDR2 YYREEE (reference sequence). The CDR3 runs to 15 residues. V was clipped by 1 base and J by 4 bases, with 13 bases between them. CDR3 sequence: CASSLIFSGADTQYF. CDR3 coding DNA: TGTGCCAGCAGCTTGATCTTTTCGGGGGCAGATACGCAGTATTTT.

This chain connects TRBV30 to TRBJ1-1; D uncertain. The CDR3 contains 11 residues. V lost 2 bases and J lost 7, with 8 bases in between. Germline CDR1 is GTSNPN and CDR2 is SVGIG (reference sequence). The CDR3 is CAWSQVGEAFF. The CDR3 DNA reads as TGTGCCTGGAGTCAGGTGGGTGAAGCTTTCTTT.

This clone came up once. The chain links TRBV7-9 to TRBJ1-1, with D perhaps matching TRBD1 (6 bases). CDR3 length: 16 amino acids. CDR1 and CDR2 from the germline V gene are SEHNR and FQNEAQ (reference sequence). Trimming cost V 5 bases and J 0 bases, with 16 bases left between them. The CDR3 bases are TGTGCCAGCAGCACTCCCCCGGGACAACTGAACACTGAAGCTTTCTTT. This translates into CASSTPPGQLNTEAFF.

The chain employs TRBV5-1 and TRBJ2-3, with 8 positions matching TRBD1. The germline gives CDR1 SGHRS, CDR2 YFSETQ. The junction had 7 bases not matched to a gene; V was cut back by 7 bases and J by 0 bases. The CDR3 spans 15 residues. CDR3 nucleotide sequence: TGCGCCAGCGGTAGGGGACAGGCTAGCACAGATACGCAGTATTTT. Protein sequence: CASGRGQASTDTQYF.

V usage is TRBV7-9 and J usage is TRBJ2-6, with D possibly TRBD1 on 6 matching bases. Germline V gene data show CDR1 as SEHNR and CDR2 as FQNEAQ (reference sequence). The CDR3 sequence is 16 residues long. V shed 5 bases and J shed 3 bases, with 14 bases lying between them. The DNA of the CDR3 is TGTGCCAGCAGCCGTCAGGGGTTTTTTGGGGCCAACGTCCTGACTTTC. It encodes CASSRQGFFGANVLTF.

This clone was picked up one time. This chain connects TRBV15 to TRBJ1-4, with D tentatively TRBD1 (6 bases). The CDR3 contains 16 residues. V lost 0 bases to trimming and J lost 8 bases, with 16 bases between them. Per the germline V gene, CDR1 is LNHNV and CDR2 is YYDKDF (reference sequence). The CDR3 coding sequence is TGTGCCACCAGCAGAGATCAAGCAGGGGCCGGAGAAAAACTGTTTTTT. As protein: CATSRDQAGAGEKLFF.

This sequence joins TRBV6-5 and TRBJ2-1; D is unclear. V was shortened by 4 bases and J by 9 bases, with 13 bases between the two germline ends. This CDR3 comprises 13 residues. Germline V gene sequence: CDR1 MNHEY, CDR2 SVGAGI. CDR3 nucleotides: TGTGCCAGCAGTTTGGCTAGTTCGGTTGAGCAGTTCTTC. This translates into CASSLASSVEQFF.

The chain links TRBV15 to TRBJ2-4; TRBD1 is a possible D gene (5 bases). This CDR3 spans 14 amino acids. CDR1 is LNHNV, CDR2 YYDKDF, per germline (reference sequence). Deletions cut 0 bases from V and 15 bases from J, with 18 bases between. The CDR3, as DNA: TGTGCCACCAGCAGAGAAGTCAGGACACCTATGCGGTACTTC. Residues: CATSREVRTPMRYF. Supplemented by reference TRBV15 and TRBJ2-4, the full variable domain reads DAMVIQNPRYQVTQFGKPVTLSCSQTLNHNVMYWYQQKSSQAPKLLFHYYDKDFNNEADTPDNFQSRRPNTSFCFLDIRSPGLGDTAMYLCATSREVRTPMRYFGAGTRLSVL.

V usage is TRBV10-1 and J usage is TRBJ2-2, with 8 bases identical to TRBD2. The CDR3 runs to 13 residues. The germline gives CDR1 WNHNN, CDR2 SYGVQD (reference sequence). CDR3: CASGSLPTGELFF. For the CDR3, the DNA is TGCGCAAGCGGGAGCCTCCCCACCGGGGAGCTGTTTTTT.